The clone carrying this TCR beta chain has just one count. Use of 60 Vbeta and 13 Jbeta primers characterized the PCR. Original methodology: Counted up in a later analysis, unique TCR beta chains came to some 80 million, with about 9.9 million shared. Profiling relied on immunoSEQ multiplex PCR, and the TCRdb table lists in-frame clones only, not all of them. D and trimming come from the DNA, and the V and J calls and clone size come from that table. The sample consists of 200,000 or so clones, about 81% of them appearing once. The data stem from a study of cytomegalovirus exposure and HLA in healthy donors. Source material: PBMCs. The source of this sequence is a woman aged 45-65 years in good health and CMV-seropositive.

The CDR3: CASSLGGEGATDTQYF. CDR3 nucleotide sequence: TGCGCCAGCAGCTTAGGGGGGGAAGGGGCCACAGATACGCAGTATTTT. The V gene is TRBV5-1, the J gene TRBJ2-3; D is perhaps TRBD2 (7 bases). Germline V CDR1 and CDR2: SGHRS, YFSETQ. The V end was cut by 2 bases, the J end by 2 bases, with 15 bases between. The CDR3 covers 16 residues.